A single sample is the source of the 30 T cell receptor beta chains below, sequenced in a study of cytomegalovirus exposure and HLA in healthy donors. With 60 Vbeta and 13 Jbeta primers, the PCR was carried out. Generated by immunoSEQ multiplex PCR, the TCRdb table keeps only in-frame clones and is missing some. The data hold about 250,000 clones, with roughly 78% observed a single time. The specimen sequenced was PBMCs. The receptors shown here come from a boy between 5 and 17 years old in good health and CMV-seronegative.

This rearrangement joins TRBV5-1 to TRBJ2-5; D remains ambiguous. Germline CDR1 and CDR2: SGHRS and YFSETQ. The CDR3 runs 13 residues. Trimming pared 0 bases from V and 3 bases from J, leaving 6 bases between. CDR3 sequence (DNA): TGCGCCAGCAGCTTGGGGGCTGAAGAGACCCAGTACTTC. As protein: CASSLGAEETQYF.

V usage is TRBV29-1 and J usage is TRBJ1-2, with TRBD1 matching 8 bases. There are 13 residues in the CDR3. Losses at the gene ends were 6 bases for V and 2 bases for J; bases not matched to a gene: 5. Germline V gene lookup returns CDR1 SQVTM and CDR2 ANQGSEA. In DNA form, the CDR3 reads TGCAGCGTACAGGGGGGAGGGAACTATGGCTACACCTTC. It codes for CSVQGGGNYGYTF.

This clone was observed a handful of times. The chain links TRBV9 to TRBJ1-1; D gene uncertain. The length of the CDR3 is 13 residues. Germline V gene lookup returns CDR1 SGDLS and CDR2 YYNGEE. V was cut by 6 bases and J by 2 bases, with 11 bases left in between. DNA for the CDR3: TGTGCCAGCACCCTAGATACAAACACTGAAGCTTTCTTT. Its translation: CASTLDTNTEAFF.

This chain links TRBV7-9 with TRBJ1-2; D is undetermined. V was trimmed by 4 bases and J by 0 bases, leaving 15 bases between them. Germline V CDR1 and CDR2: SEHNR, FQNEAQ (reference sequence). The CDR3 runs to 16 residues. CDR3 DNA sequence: TGTGCCAGCAGCTCGGGAGAACACCCAGCTAACTATGGCTACACCTTC. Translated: CASSSGEHPANYGYTF.

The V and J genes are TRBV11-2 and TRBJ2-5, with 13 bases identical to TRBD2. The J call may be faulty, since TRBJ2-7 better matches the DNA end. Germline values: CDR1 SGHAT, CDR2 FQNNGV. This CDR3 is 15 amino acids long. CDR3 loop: CASSTGLAGVYEQYF. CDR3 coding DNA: TGTGCCAGCAGCACCGGACTAGCGGGGGTCTACGAGCAGTACTTC.

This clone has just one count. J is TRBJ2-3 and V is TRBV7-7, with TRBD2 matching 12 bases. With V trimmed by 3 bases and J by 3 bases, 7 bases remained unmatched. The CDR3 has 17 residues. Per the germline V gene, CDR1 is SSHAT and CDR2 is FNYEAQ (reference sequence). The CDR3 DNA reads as TGTGCCAGCAGCTTGAGACTAGCGGGAGCGACGACAGATACGCAGTATTTT. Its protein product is CASSLRLAGATTDTQYF.

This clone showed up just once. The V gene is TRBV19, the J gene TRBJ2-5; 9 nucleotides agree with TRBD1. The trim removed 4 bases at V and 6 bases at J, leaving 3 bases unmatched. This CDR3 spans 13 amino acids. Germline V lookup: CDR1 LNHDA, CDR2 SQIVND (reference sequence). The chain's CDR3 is CASSTDRGQTQYF. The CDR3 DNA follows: TGTGCCAGTAGTACGGACAGGGGCCAGACCCAGTACTTC.

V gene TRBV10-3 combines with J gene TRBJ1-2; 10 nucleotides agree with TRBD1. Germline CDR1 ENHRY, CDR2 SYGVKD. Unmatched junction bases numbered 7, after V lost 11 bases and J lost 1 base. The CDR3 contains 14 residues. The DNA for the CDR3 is TGTGCCTCGGGACAGGGGATCGGTAACTATGGCTACACCTTC. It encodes CASGQGIGNYGYTF.

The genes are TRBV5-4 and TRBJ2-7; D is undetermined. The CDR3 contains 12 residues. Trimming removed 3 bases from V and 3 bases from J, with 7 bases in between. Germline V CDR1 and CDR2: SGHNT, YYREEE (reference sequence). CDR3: CASSSLGYEQYF. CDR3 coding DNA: TGTGCCAGCAGCTCGCTAGGCTACGAGCAGTACTTC.

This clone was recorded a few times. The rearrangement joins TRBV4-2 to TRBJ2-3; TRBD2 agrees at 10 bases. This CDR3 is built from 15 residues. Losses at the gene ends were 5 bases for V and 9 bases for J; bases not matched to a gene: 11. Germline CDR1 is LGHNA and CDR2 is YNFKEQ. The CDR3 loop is CASSSEPSGGGTQYF. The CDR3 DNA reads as TGTGCCAGCAGCTCCGAACCCAGCGGGGGGGGCACGCAGTATTTT.

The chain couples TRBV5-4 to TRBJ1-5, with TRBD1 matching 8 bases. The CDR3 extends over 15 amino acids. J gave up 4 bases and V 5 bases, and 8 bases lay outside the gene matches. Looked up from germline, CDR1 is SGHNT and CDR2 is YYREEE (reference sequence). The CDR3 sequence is CASSSGQGWNQPQHF. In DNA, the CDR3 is TGTGCCAGCAGTAGCGGACAGGGATGGAATCAGCCCCAGCATTTT.

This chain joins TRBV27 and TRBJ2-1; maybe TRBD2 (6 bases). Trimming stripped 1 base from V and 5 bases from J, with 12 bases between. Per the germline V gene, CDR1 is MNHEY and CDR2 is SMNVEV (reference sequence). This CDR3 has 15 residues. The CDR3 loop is CASSLFSGAHNEQFF. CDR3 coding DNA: TGTGCCAGCAGTTTATTTAGCGGCGCTCACAATGAGCAGTTCTTC.

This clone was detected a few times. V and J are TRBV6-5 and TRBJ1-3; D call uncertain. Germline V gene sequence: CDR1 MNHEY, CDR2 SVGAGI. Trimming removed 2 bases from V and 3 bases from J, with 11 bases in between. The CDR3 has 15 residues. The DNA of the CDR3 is TGTGCCAGCAGTTACGCCAGCGAGGGTGGAAACACCATATATTTT. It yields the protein CASSYASEGGNTIYF.

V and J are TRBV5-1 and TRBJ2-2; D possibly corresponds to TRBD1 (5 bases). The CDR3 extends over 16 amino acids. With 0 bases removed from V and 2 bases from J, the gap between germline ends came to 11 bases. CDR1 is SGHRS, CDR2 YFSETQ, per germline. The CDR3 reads CASSLATGVNTGELFF. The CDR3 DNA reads TGCGCCAGCAGCTTGGCTACAGGCGTTAACACCGGGGAGCTGTTTTTT.

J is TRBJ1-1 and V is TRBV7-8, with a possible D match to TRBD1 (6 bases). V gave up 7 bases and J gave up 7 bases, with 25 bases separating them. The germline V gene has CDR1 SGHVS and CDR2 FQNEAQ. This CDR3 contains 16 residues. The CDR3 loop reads CASTSARSRGRGEAFF. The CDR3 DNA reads TGTGCCAGCACCTCAGCGCGATCCAGGGGACGGGGTGAAGCTTTCTTT.

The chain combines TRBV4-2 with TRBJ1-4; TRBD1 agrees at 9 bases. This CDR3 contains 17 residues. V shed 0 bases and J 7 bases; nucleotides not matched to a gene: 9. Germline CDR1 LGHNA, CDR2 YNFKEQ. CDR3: CASSQDTEGTGSEKLFF. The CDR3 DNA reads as TGTGCCAGCAGCCAAGATACAGAAGGGACAGGGAGTGAAAAACTGTTTTTT.

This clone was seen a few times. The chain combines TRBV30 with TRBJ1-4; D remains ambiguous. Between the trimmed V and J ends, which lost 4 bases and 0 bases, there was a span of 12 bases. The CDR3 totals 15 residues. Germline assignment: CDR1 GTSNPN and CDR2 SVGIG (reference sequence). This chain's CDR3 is CAWTRPGATNEKLFF. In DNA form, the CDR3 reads TGTGCCTGGACTAGACCGGGAGCAACTAATGAAAAACTGTTTTTT.

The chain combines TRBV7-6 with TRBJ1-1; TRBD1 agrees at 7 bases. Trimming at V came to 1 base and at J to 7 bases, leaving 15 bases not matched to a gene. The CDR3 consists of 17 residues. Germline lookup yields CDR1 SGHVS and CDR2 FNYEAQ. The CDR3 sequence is CASSLGLRGQGLGEAFF. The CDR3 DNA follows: TGTGCCAGCAGCTTAGGCTTAAGGGGGCAGGGGTTGGGTGAAGCTTTCTTT.

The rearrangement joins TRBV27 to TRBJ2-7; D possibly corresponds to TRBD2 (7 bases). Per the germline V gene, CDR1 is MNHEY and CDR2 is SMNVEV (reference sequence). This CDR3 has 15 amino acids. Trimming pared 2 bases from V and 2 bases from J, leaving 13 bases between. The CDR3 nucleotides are TGTGCCAGCAGTTTAGGTGGGAGGGGGACCTACGAGCAGTACTTC. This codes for CASSLGGRGTYEQYF.

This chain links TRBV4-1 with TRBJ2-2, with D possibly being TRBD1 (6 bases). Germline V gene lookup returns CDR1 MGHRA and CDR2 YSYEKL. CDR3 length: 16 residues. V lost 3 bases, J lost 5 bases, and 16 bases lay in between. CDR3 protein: CASSQQQGVDTGELFF. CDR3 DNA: TGCGCCAGCAGCCAGCAACAGGGAGTAGATACCGGGGAGCTGTTTTTT.

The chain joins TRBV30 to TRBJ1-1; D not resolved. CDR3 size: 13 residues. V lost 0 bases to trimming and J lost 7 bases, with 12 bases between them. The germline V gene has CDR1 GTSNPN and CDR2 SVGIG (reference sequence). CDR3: CAWSVVYSGEAFF. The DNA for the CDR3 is TGTGCCTGGAGTGTAGTTTATTCAGGTGAAGCTTTCTTT.

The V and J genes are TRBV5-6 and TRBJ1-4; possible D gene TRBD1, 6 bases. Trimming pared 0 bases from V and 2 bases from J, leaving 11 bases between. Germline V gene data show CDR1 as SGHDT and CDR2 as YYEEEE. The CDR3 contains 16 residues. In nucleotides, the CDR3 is TGTGCCAGCAGCTTGGGTGGGGGCTTGACTAATGAAAAACTGTTTTTT. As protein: CASSLGGGLTNEKLFF.

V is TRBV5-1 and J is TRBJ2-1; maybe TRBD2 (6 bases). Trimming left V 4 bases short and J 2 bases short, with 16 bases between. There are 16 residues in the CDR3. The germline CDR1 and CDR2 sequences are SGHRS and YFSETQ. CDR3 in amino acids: CASSPSVRGTYNEQFF. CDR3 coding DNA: TGCGCCAGCAGCCCGTCTGTGCGGGGTACCTACAATGAGCAGTTCTTC.

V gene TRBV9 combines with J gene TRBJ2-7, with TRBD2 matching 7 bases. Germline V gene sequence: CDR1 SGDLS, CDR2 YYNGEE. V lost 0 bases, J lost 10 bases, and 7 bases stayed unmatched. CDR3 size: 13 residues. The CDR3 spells CASSVEGGGVQYF. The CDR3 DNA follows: TGTGCCAGCAGCGTAGAGGGTGGGGGGGTTCAGTACTTC.

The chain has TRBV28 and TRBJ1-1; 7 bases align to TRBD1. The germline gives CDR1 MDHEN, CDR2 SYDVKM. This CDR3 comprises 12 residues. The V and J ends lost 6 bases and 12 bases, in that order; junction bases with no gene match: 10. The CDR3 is CASREATGWPFF. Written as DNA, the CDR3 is TGTGCCAGCAGGGAAGCGACAGGGTGGCCTTTCTTT.

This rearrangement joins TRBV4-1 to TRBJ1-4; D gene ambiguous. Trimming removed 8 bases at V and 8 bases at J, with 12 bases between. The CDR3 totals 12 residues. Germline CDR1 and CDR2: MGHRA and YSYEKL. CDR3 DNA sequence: TGCGCCAGCGCAACCGGAGGCGAAAAACTGTTTTTT. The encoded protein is CASATGGEKLFF.

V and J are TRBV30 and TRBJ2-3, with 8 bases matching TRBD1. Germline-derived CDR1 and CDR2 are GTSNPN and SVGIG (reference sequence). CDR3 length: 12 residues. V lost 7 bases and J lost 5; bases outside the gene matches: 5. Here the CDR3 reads CASGQAIDTQYF. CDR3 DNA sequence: TGTGCCTCGGGACAGGCGATAGATACGCAGTATTTT.

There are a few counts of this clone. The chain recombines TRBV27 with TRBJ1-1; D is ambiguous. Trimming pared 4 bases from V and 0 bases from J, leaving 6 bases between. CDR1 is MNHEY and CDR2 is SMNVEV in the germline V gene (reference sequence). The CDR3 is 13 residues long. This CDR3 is CASSSLLNTEAFF. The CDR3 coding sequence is TGTGCCAGCAGTTCACTGTTGAACACTGAAGCTTTCTTT.

The DNA for the CDR3 is TGTGCCAGCAGCTCGTTATTAGATCGAGGGCGCACAGATACGCAGTATTTT. Encoded protein: CASSSLLDRGRTDTQYF. V usage is TRBV5-6 and J usage is TRBJ2-3; D may be TRBD2 (5 bases). Deletions cut 3 bases from V and 1 base from J, with 18 bases between. CDR1 SGHDT and CDR2 YYEEEE come from the germline V gene. The CDR3 runs to 17 residues.

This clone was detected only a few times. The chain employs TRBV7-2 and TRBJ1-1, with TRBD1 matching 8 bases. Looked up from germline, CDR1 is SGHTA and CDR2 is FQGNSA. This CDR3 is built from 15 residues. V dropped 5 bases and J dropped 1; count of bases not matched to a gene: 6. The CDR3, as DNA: TGTGCCAGCAGCCCCCTCACAGGGGGGAACACTGAAGCTTTCTTT. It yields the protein CASSPLTGGNTEAFF.